Presented here are 26 T cell receptor beta chains from one specimen sequenced in a study of blood T cell repertoires in COVID-19. Profiled with immunoSEQ multiplex PCR; TCRdb holds only in-frame clones, not every one. The repertoire holds 200,000 or so clones, with 75% to 90% as singletons. Specimen: peripheral blood. These receptors were taken from an older man with active or convalescent COVID-19.

The chain has TRBV4-1 and TRBJ2-7; 10 nucleotides match TRBD1. J gave up 6 bases and V 2 bases, and 7 bases lay outside the gene matches. CDR3 length: 15 amino acids. Germline CDR1 MGHRA, CDR2 YSYEKL. The CDR3, as DNA: TGCGCCAGCAGCCAACCTCGGGACAGGGGCAGCGAGCAGTACTTC. Translating it yields CASSQPRDRGSEQYF.

The table lists this clone with a few counts. This chain connects TRBV28 to TRBJ1-4; 7 nucleotides match TRBD1. This CDR3 has 15 amino acids. The ends lost 5 bases at V and 5 bases at J; junction bases unmatched: 8. Germline values: CDR1 MDHEN, CDR2 SYDVKM. The CDR3: CASSPPDRANEKLFF. The CDR3 region has the DNA TGTGCCAGCAGTCCCCCTGACAGGGCGAATGAAAAACTGTTTTTT.

The chain employs TRBV27 and TRBJ2-2; TRBD1 agrees at 9 bases. The CDR3 loop spans 17 amino acids. The trim removed 1 base at V and 7 bases at J, leaving 10 bases unmatched. CDR1 is MNHEY and CDR2 is SMNVEV in the germline V gene (reference sequence). The CDR3 DNA reads TGTGCCAGCAGTTTATTTGGTGGGACAGGGTTAAACGGGGAGCTGTTTTTT. It yields the protein CASSLFGGTGLNGELFF.

The V call is TRBV28, the J call TRBJ2-7, with a possible D match to TRBD2 (5 bases). The CDR3 is 14 amino acids. The germline gives CDR1 MDHEN, CDR2 SYDVKM. Trimming cost V 7 bases and J 1 base, with 14 bases left between them. The CDR3 is CASKLVGVSYEQYF. CDR3 in DNA: TGTGCCAGCAAACTGGTGGGAGTTTCCTACGAGCAGTACTTC.

This clone occurred many times. V is TRBV7-2 and J is TRBJ1-1; D gene ambiguous. The germline V gene encodes CDR1 SGHTA and CDR2 FQGNSA. The V and J ends lost 5 bases and 6 bases respectively, with 10 bases between them. The CDR3 extends over 12 amino acids. In nucleotides, the CDR3 is TGTGCCAGCAGCGGTAGGAGCGCTGAAGCTTTCTTT. This gives the protein CASSGRSAEAFF.

This clone was observed a few times. In nucleotides, the CDR3 is TGTGCCAGCTCACCTTTAAGGGGCACCACCGGGGAGCTGTTTTTT. This encodes CASSPLRGTTGELFF. The J gene is TRBJ2-2, the V gene TRBV18, with D tentatively TRBD1 (5 bases). Germline V gene sequence: CDR1 KGHSH, CDR2 LQKENI. The CDR3 extends over 15 amino acids. The ends were cut back, 3 bases at V and 4 bases at J, with 12 bases in the middle. Variable domain in full (rest from reference TRBV18 and TRBJ2-2): NAGVMQNPRHLVRRRGQEARLRCSPMKGHSHVYWYRQLPEEGLKFMVYLQKENIIDESGMPKERFSAEFPKEGPSILRIQQVVRGDSAAYFCASSPLRGTTGELFFGEGSRLTVL.

This chain uses TRBV4-3 with TRBJ2-5, with 14 nucleotides matching TRBD2. This CDR3 region has 18 residues. CDR1 and CDR2 (germline): LGHNA, YSLEER. V lost 3 bases and J lost 5; bases outside the gene matches: 11. CDR3 coding DNA: TGCGCCAGCAGCCACCGCCGAGGACTAGCGGGGGGAAGGGAGACCCAGTACTTC. Translation: CASSHRRGLAGGRETQYF.

A few counts support this clone. The chain recombines TRBV6-5 with TRBJ1-6, with D possibly matching TRBD1 (5 bases). This CDR3 contains 15 residues. Germline values: CDR1 MNHEY, CDR2 SVGAGI. V was cut by 1 base and J by 7 bases, with 11 bases left in between. CDR3 sequence reads: CASSYFRQGNSPLHF. DNA for the CDR3: TGTGCCAGCAGTTACTTTAGGCAGGGCAATTCACCCCTCCACTTT.

The V call is TRBV5-6, the J call TRBJ1-3, with D hard to call. The CDR3 contains 14 residues. The germline CDR1 and CDR2 sequences are SGHDT and YYEEEE. Trimming took off 6 bases at V and 0 bases at J, with 10 bases between the two ends. CDR3 sequence: CASTSGVSGNTIYF. Here the CDR3 DNA reads TGTGCCAGCACTTCTGGAGTCTCTGGAAACACCATATATTTT.

J is TRBJ2-1 and V is TRBV6-4, with TRBD2 matching 10 bases. V lost 2 bases, J lost 8 bases, and 6 bases stayed unmatched. Germline CDR1 reads MRHNA; CDR2 reads SNTAGT. This CDR3 comprises 15 residues. For the CDR3, the DNA is TGTGCCAGCAGTGACCAGCGGGGGGGCCGGGATGAGCAGTTCTTC. Translation gives CASSDQRGGRDEQFF.

The V and J genes are TRBV7-2 and TRBJ2-5, with 8 bases fitting TRBD1. V lost 2 bases and J lost 5; bases outside the gene matches: 7. CDR3 length: 15 residues. The germline CDR1 and CDR2 sequences are SGHTA and FQGNSA. CDR3 coding DNA: TGTGCCAGCAGCTTAAGTAGAACAGGGGGGGAGACCCAGTACTTC. It encodes CASSLSRTGGETQYF.

The chain carries TRBV6-2 or TRBV6-3 and TRBJ1-2; D gene uncertain. The V end lost 2 bases, the J end lost 7 bases, and 8 bases lay between the germline ends. This CDR3 is 12 amino acids long. Per the germline V gene, CDR1 is MNHEY and CDR2 is SVGEGT. The CDR3 coding sequence is TGTGCCAGCAGTTACAGAGGGTCTGGCTACACCTTC. Encoded protein: CASSYRGSGYTF.

The J gene is TRBJ2-5, the V gene TRBV28, with unresolved D. The V end was cut by 4 bases, the J end by 2 bases, with 11 bases between. Looked up from germline, CDR1 is MDHEN and CDR2 is SYDVKM. This CDR3 comprises 14 residues. CDR3 DNA sequence: TGTGCCAGCAGTTCCGTCTTAGCACAAGAGACCCAGTACTTC. Amino acids: CASSSVLAQETQYF.

V is TRBV10-3 and J is TRBJ2-1; 8 bases are a match to TRBD2. The CDR3 consists of 16 residues. The germline CDR1 and CDR2 sequences are ENHRY and SYGVKD. Losses at the gene ends were 4 bases for V and 3 bases for J; bases not matched to a gene: 8. Here the CDR3 reads CAISALDTSGYNEQFF. As DNA, the CDR3 is TGTGCCATCAGTGCCCTGGACACTAGCGGCTACAATGAGCAGTTCTTC.

The V and J genes are TRBV13 and TRBJ2-1; TRBD1 is a possible D gene (5 bases). Trimming pared 4 bases from V and 4 bases from J, leaving 8 bases between. This CDR3 contains 13 residues. Germline lookup yields CDR1 PRHDT and CDR2 FYEKMQ (reference sequence). The CDR3: CASSYRQYNEQFF. The CDR3 bases are TGTGCCAGCAGCTATCGACAGTACAATGAGCAGTTCTTC.

The J gene is TRBJ2-7, the V gene TRBV6-5; no definite D call. Germline V CDR1 and CDR2: MNHEY, SVGAGI. V lost 0 bases and J lost 3, with 9 bases in between. This CDR3 region has 14 residues. CDR3 amino acids: CASSYSAGDYEQYF. The CDR3 DNA sequence: TGTGCCAGCAGTTACTCGGCTGGAGACTACGAGCAGTACTTC.

J is TRBJ2-5 and V is TRBV18; D possibly corresponds to TRBD1 (6 bases). Trimming shortened V by 2 bases and J by 5 bases, and 12 bases separated the two germline ends. This CDR3 is 14 amino acids long. The germline V gene encodes CDR1 KGHSH and CDR2 LQKENI. The CDR3 DNA reads as TGTGCCAGCTCACCAGGACGGCAGGGGGAGACCCAGTACTTC. Translated: CASSPGRQGETQYF.

The gene calls are TRBV19 and TRBJ2-1; TRBD2 matches at 10 bases. Germline trimming cut 5 bases from V and 7 bases from J; bases unmatched to any gene: 8. CDR1 and CDR2 (germline): LNHDA, SQIVND (reference sequence). This CDR3 spans 15 amino acids. In DNA form, the CDR3 reads TGTGCCAGTAGTGTCACTAGCGGGGCGGGTAATGAGCAGTTCTTC. Translated, it gives CASSVTSGAGNEQFF.

This chain connects TRBV10-1 to TRBJ2-3; 7 nucleotides line up with TRBD1. The ends lost 0 bases at V and 1 base at J; junction bases unmatched: 4. This CDR3 has 16 residues. CDR1 and CDR2 (germline): WNHNN, SYGVQD (reference sequence). The CDR3 loop is CASSESTGQRTDTQYF. The CDR3 DNA sequence: TGCGCCAGCAGTGAGTCAACGGGACAGCGCACAGATACGCAGTATTTT.

The chain recombines TRBV10-3 with TRBJ2-1, with D hard to call. Germline CDR1 and CDR2: ENHRY and SYGVKD. This CDR3 is built from 11 residues. Trimming removed 6 bases at V and 3 bases at J, with 3 bases between. CDR3: CAIRSYNEQFF. CDR3 nucleotide sequence: TGTGCCATCAGGAGCTACAATGAGCAGTTCTTC.

In its sample, this clone was seen once. The chain couples TRBV10-2 to TRBJ1-1; weak D call: TRBD1 (6 bases). V was cut by 5 bases and J by 6 bases, with 10 bases left in between. Germline V gene sequence: CDR1 WSHSY, CDR2 SAAADI. The CDR3 is made up of 12 amino acids. The CDR3 is CASSNRAAEAFF. In DNA, the CDR3 is TGCGCCAGCAGTAACAGGGCCGCTGAAGCTTTCTTT.

This clone was seen a single time. V and J are TRBV5-1 and TRBJ1-2; D may be TRBD1 (6 bases). This CDR3 has 12 amino acids. From germline, CDR1 is SGHRS and CDR2 YFSETQ. V was pared by 4 bases and J by 4 bases, with 8 bases between. In nucleotides, the CDR3 is TGCGCCAGCAGCCTGGACAGCTATGGCTACACCTTC. As protein: CASSLDSYGYTF.

The chain employs TRBV3-1 (or the pseudogene TRBV3-2) and TRBJ2-1; a weak D match, TRBD2 (6 bases). Trimming stripped 2 bases from V and 6 bases from J, with 14 bases between. This CDR3 region has 15 residues. Looked up from germline, CDR1 is LGHDT and CDR2 is YNNKEL (reference sequence). The CDR3 DNA follows: TGTGCCAGCAGCCAAAGGCGAGTGGGGGGCAATGAGCAGTTCTTC. It yields the protein CASSQRRVGGNEQFF.

The rearrangement links TRBV5-1 to TRBJ2-7; D remains unclear. Deletions cut 0 bases from V and 6 bases from J, with 13 bases between. This CDR3 has 14 residues. Looked up from germline, CDR1 is SGHRS and CDR2 is YFSETQ. CDR3 sequence: CASSLGPGVGEQYF. DNA of the CDR3: TGCGCCAGCAGCTTGGGCCCCGGAGTGGGCGAGCAGTACTTC. The full variable domain, its missing parts supplied by reference TRBV5-1 and TRBJ2-7, is KAGVTQTPRYLIKTRGQQVTLSCSPISGHRSVSWYQQTPGQGLQFLFEYFSETQRNKGNFPGRFSGRQFSNSRSEMNVSTLELGDSALYLCASSLGPGVGEQYFGPGTRLTVT.

The CDR3 DNA reads as TGCGCCAGCAGCTTGGGGCCTAACGGGGATCAGCCCCAGCATTTT. Its protein is CASSLGPNGDQPQHF. J is TRBJ1-5 and V is TRBV5-1, with no clear D. The CDR3 loop spans 15 amino acids. Trimming shortened V by 0 bases and J by 5 bases, and 12 bases separated the two germline ends. CDR1 SGHRS and CDR2 YFSETQ come from the germline V gene.

The chain recombines TRBV27 with TRBJ2-7; 10 bases line up with TRBD2. CDR3 length equals 13 residues. After removal of 8 bases from V and 5 bases from J, the junction contained 6 bases not matched to a gene. Germline assignment: CDR1 MNHEY and CDR2 SMNVEV (reference sequence). DNA for the CDR3: TGTGCCAGCTGTCAGCGGGAGGGGGACGAGCAGTACTTC. Translated: CASCQREGDEQYF.